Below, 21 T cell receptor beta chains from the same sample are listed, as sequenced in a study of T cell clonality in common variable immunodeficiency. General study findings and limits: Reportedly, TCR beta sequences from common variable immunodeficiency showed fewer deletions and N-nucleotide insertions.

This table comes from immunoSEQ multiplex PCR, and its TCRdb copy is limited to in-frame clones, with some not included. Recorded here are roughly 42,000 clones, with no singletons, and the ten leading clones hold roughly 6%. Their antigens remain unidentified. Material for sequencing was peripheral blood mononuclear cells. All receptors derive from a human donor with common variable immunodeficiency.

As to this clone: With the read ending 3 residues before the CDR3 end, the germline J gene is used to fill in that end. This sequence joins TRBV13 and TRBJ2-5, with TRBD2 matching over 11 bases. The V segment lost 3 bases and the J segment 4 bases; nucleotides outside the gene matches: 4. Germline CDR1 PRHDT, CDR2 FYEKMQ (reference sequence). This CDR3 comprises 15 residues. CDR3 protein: CASSLLAGGPETQYF. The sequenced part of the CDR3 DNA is TGTGCCAGCAGCTTGCTAGCGGGGGGCCCAGAGACC.

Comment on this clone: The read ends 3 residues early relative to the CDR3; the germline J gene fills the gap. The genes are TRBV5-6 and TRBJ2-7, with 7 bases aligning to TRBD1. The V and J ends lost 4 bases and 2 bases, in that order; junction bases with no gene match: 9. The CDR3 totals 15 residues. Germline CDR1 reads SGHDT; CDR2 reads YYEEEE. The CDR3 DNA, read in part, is TGTGCCAGCAGCGGGGTGACAGGGATGGCCTACGAG. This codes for CASSGVTGMAYE. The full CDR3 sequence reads CASSGVTGMAYEQYF.

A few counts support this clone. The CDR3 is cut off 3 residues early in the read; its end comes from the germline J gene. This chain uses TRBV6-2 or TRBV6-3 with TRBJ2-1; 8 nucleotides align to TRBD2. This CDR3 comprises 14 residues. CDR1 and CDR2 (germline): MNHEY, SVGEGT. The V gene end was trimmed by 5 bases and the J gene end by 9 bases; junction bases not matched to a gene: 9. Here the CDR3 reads CASSTLVAGGEQFF. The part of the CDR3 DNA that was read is TGTGCCAGCAGTACCCTCGTGGCGGGGGGTGAG.

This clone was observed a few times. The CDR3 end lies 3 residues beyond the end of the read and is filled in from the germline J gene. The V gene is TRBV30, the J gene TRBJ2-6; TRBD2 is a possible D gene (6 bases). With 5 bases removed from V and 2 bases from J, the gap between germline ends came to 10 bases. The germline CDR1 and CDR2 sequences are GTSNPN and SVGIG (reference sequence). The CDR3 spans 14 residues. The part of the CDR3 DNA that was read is TGTGCCTGGGAGCCGGGGGCTGGGGCCAACGTC. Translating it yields CAWEPGAGANV. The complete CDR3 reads CAWEPGAGANVLTF.

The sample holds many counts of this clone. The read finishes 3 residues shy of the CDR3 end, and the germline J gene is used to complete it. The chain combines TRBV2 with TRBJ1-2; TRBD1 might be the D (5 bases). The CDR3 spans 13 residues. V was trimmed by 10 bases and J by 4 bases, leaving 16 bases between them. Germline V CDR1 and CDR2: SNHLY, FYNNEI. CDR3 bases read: TGTGCCACCCAAGGGCAGGGAGGCTATGGC. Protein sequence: CATQGQGGYG. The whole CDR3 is CATQGQGGYGYTF.

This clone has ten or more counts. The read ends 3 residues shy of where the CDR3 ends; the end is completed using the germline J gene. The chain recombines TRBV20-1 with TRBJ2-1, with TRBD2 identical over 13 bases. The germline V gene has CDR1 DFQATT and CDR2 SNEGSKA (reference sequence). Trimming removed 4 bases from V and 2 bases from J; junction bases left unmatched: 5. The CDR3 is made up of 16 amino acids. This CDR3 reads CSAKLAGGGTYNEQFF. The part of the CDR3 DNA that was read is TGCAGTGCTAAACTAGCGGGAGGGGGCACCTACAATGAG.

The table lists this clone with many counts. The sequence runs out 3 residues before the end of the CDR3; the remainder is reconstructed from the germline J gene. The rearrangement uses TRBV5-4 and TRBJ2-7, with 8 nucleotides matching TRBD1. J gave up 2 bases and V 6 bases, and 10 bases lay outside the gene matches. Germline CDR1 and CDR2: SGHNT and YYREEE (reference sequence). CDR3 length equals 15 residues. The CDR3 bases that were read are TGTGCCAGCAAAACGTCAGGGACAGGAACCTACGAG. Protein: CASKTSGTGTYE. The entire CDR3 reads CASKTSGTGTYEQYF.

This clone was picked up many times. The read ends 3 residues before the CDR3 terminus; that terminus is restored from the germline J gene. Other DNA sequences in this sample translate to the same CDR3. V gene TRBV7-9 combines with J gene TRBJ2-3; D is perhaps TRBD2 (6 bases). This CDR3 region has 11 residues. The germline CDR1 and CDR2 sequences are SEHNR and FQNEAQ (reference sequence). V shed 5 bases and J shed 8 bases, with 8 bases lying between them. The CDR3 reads CASSTEGTQYF. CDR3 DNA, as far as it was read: TGTGCCAGCAGCACGGAGGGTACG.

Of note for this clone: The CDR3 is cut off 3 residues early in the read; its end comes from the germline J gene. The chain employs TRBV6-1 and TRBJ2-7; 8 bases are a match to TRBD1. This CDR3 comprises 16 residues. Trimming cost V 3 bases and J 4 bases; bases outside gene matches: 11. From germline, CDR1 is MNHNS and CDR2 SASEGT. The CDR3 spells CASSETTTGASYEQYF. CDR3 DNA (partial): TGTGCCAGCAGTGAGACGACGACAGGGGCCTCGTACGAG.

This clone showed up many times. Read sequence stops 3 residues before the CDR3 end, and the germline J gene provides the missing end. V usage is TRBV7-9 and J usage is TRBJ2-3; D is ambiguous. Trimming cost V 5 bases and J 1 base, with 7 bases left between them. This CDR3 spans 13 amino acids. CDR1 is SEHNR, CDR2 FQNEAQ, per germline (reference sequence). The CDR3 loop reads CASSVSGTDTQYF. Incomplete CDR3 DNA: TGTGCCAGCAGCGTTTCTGGCACAGATACG. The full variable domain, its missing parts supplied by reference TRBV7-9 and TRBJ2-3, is DTGVSQNPRHKITKRGQNVTFRCDPISEHNRLYWYRQTLGQGPEFLTYFQNEAQLEKSRLLSDRFSAERPKGSFSTLEIQRTEQGDSAMYLCASSVSGTDTQYFGPGTRLTVL.

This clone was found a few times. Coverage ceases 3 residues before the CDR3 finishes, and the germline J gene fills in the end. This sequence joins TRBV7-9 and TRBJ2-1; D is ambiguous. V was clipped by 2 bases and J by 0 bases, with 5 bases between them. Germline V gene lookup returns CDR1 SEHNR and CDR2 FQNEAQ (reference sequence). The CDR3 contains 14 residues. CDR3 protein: CASSLTSSYNEQFF. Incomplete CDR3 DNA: TGTGCCAGCAGCTTAACAAGCTCCTACAATGAG.

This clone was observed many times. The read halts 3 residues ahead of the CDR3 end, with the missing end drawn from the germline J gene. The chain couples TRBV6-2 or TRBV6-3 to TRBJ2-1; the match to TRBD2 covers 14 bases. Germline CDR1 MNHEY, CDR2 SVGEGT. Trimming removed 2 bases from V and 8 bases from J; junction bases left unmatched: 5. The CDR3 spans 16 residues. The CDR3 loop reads CASSYPGLAGGHEQFF. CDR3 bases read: TGTGCCAGCAGTTACCCAGGACTAGCGGGGGGCCATGAG.

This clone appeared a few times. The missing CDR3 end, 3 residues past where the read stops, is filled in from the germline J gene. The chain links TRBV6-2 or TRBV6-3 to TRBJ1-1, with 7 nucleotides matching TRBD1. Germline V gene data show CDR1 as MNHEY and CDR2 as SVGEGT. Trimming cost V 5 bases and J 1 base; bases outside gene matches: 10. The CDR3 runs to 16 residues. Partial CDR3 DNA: TGTGCCAGCAGTCCCACCGGGGGACAGTGGAACACTGAA. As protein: CASSPTGGQWNTE. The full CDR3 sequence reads CASSPTGGQWNTEAFF.

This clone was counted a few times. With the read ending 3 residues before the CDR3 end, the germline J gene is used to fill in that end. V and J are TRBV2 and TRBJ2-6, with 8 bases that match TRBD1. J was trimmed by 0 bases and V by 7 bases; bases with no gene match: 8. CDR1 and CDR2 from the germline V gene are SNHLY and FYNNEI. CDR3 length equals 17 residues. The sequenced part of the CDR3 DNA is TGTGCCAGCACTGGGGACAGGCGAAGCTCTGGGGCCAACGTC. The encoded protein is CASTGDRRSSGANV. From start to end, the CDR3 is CASTGDRRSSGANVLTF.

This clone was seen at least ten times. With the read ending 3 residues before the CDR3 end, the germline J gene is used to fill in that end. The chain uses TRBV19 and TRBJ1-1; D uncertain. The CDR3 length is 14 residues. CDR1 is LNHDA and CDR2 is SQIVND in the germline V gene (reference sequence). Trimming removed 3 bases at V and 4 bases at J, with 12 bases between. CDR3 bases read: TGTGCCAGTAGTATTTCAGGATCGTCCACTGAA. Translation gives CASSISGSSTE. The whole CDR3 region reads CASSISGSSTEAFF.

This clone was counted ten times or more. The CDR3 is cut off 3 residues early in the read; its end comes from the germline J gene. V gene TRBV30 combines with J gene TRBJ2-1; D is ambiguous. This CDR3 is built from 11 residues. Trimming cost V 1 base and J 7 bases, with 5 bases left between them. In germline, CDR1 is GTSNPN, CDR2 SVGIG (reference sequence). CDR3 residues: CAWSASNEQFF. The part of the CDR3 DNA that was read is TGTGCCTGGAGTGCCAGTAATGAG.

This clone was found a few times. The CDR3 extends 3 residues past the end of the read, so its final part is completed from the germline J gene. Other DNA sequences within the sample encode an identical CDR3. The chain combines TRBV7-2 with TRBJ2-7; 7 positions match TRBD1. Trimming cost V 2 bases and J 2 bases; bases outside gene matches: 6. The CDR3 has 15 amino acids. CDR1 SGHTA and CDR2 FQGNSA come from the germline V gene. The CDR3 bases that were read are TGTGCCAGCAGCTTAAGACAGGGTCCCACCTACGAG. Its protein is CASSLRQGPTYE. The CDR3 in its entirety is CASSLRQGPTYEQYF.

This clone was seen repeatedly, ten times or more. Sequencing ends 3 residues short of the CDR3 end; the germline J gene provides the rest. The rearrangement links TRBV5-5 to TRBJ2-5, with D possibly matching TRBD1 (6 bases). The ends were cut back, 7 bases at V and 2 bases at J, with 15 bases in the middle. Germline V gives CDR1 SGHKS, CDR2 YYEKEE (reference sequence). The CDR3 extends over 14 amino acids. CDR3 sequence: CASDFRGNQETQYF. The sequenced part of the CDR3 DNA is TGTGCCAGCGATTTCAGGGGAAATCAAGAGACC.

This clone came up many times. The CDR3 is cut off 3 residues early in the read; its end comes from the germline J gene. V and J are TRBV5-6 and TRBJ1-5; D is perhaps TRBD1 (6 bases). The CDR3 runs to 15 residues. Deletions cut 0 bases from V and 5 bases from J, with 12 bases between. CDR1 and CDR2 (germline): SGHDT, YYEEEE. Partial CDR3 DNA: TGTGCCAGCAGCTTGGCGAAGGGGGTCCATCAGCCC. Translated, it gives CASSLAKGVHQP. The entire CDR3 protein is CASSLAKGVHQPQHF.

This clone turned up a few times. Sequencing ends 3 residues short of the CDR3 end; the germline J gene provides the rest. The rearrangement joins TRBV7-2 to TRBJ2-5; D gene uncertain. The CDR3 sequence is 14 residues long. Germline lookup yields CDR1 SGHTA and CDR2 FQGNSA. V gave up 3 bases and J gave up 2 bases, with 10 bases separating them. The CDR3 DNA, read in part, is TGTGCCAGCAGCTTCTCTTACATACAAGAGACC. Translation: CASSFSYIQET. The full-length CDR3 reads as CASSFSYIQETQYF.

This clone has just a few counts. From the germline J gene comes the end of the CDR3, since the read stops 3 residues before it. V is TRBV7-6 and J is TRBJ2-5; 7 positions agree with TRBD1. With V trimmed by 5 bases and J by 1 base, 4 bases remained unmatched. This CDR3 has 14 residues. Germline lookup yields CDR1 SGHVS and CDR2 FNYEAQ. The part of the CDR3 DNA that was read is TGTGCCAGCAGCAATCAGGGGGTCCAAGAGACC. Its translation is CASSNQGVQET. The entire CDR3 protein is CASSNQGVQETQYF.